These 16 T cell receptor beta chains originate from one sample sequenced in a study of immune cell composition in non-small cell lung cancer. TCRdb keeps only in-frame clones here, not all; method: immunoSEQ multiplex PCR. In the table there are around 9,700 clones, roughly two thirds of which are singletons. The specimen sequenced was lung tumor tissue. The source is a human donor with non-small cell lung cancer.

Note on this clone: At one end the junction does not follow the germline gene, possibly because of a read error. The rearrangement joins TRBV28 to TRBJ1-2; D gene uncertain. From germline, CDR1 is MDHEN and CDR2 SYDVKM. The CDR3 sequence is 13 residues long. The CDR3 loop is CASSLVVRDGYTF. The CDR3 DNA reads as TGTGCCAGCAGTTTAGTTGTTAGGGATGGATACACCTTC.

The V call is TRBV11-2, the J call TRBJ1-4, with a tentative D call TRBD1 (6 bases). Germline lookup yields CDR1 SGHAT and CDR2 FQNNGV. There are 15 residues in the CDR3. Trimming left V 1 base short and J 8 bases short, with 14 bases between. The CDR3 region is CASSLVTGGSEKLFF. The CDR3 DNA is TGTGCCAGCAGCTTAGTTACGGGGGGCAGCGAAAAACTGTTTTTT. The variable domain in full, completed from reference TRBV11-2 and TRBJ1-4, reads EAGVAQSPRYKIIEKRQSVAFWCNPISGHATLYWYQQILGQGPKLLIQFQNNGVVDDSQLPKDRFSAERLKGVDSTLKIQPAKLEDSAVYLCASSLVTGGSEKLFFGSGTQLSVL.

This chain uses TRBV29-1 with TRBJ1-1; D not certain. Germline loops: CDR1 SQVTM, CDR2 ANQGSEA. V gave up 0 bases and J gave up 12 bases, with 11 bases separating them. The CDR3 is made up of 11 amino acids. The CDR3 loop reads CSVEDATGSFF. CDR3 DNA sequence: TGCAGCGTTGAAGATGCGACTGGGTCTTTCTTT.

This clone was counted once. The genes are TRBV7-9 and TRBJ1-2; 10 bases line up with TRBD1. CDR1 SEHNR and CDR2 FQNEAQ come from the germline V gene (reference sequence). V lost 4 bases and J lost 5; bases outside the gene matches: 4. This CDR3 is 14 amino acids long. CDR3 residues: CASSSDRGKYGYTF. CDR3 DNA: TGTGCCAGCAGCTCGGACAGGGGGAAGTATGGCTACACCTTC.

The chain joins TRBV6-4 to TRBJ2-3; no reliable D call. The V gene lost 5 bases and the J gene lost 0 bases, with 3 bases spanning the gap. The CDR3 loop spans 12 amino acids. CDR1 is MRHNA and CDR2 is SNTAGT in the germline V gene. CDR3 in DNA: TGTGCCAGCAGTCGTAGCACAGATACGCAGTATTTT. Protein product: CASSRSTDTQYF.

This chain joins TRBV7-2 and TRBJ2-1, with D perhaps given as TRBD1 or TRBD2 (6 bases each). The CDR3 extends over 14 amino acids. V lost 1 base and J lost 10, with 14 bases in between. Germline V lookup: CDR1 SGHTA, CDR2 FQGNSA. The chain's CDR3 is CASSLDWGAREQFF. In nucleotides, the CDR3 is TGTGCCAGCAGCTTAGACTGGGGGGCCAGAGAGCAGTTCTTC.

The rearrangement links TRBV7-9 to TRBJ1-1; TRBD1 aligns across 7 bases. This CDR3 has 14 residues. Germline V gene lookup returns CDR1 SEHNR and CDR2 FQNEAQ (reference sequence). With 3 bases clipped from V and 4 bases from J, the junction kept 5 bases outside the gene matches. CDR3 bases: TGTGCCAGCAGCTTCCAGGGGGTGGGCACTGAAGCTTTCTTT. As protein: CASSFQGVGTEAFF.

The chain combines TRBV11-3 with TRBJ1-6; maybe TRBD1 (6 bases). The CDR3 runs to 15 residues. Deletions cut 1 base from V and 9 bases from J, with 13 bases between. The germline V gene has CDR1 SGHNT and CDR2 YENEEA. The CDR3 spells CASSLAGDMTSPLHF. The CDR3, as DNA: TGTGCCAGCAGCTTAGCGGGGGACATGACTTCACCCCTCCACTTT.

The rearrangement joins TRBV6-5 to TRBJ1-5; D might be TRBD1 (5 bases). CDR1 and CDR2 from the germline V gene are MNHEY and SVGAGI. The CDR3 has 13 residues. The ends were cut back, 6 bases at V and 5 bases at J, with 11 bases in the middle. The CDR3 loop reads CASRNGGYQPQHF. CDR3 sequence (DNA): TGTGCCAGCAGGAACGGGGGGTATCAGCCCCAGCATTTT.

The CDR3 loop is CASSYGGGTTEAFF. CDR3 nucleotide sequence: TGTGCCAGCAGTTACGGGGGGGGAACCACTGAAGCTTTCTTT. V and J are TRBV6-6 and TRBJ1-1; D is perhaps TRBD1 (5 bases). CDR1 and CDR2 from the germline V gene are MNHNY and SVGAGI (reference sequence). The ends were cut back, 2 bases at V and 4 bases at J, with 11 bases in the middle. The CDR3 covers 14 residues.

The chain has TRBV25-1 and TRBJ1-1; D is unresolved. The CDR3 length is 11 residues. Germline CDR1 is MGHDK and CDR2 is SYGVNS. The germline V and J ends were trimmed by 3 bases and 7 bases, with 6 bases remaining between them. The CDR3 sequence: CASSEVGEAFF. The CDR3 nucleotides read TGTGCCAGCAGTGAGGTTGGTGAAGCTTTCTTT.

This clone was observed once. This chain connects TRBV11-2 to TRBJ1-1; TRBD1 agrees at 8 bases. The CDR3 length is 13 residues. Germline V gene data show CDR1 as SGHAT and CDR2 as FQNNGV. Trimming cost V 3 bases and J 8 bases; bases outside gene matches: 5. The CDR3, as DNA: TGTGCCAGCAGCTTGGCAGGGGGCGTAGAAGCTTTCTTT. This encodes CASSLAGGVEAFF.

In regard to this clone: At one end the junction does not follow the germline gene, possibly because of a read error. The V gene is TRBV5-1, the J gene TRBJ1-1; 10 bases map to TRBD1. This CDR3 contains 15 residues. CDR1 is SGHRS, CDR2 YFSETQ, per germline. The CDR3 region has the DNA TGTGCCAGCAGCTTTACCGGGACAGGGGTAACTGAAGCTTTCTTT. Translated, it gives CASSFTGTGVTEAFF.

The J gene is TRBJ2-4, the V gene TRBV5-1; possible D gene TRBD1, 5 bases. The V gene lost 0 bases and the J gene lost 0 bases, with 13 bases spanning the gap. The germline gives CDR1 SGHRS, CDR2 YFSETQ. This CDR3 has 17 residues. The CDR3 is CASSLDVDRVAKNIQYF. Here the CDR3 DNA reads TGCGCCAGCAGCTTGGATGTTGACAGAGTAGCCAAAAACATTCAGTACTTC.

This clone was seen only a few times. J is TRBJ2-7 and V is TRBV27; D gene uncertain. The germline V gene encodes CDR1 MNHEY and CDR2 SMNVEV (reference sequence). The CDR3 is 9 amino acids. V shed 8 bases and J shed 3 bases, with 2 bases lying between them. CDR3 sequence: CASGYEQYF. The CDR3 DNA follows: TGTGCCAGCGGCTACGAGCAGTACTTC.

This chain connects TRBV4-1 to TRBJ2-2; 15 bases align to TRBD2. Trimming cost V 2 bases and J 1 base; bases outside gene matches: 11. The CDR3 sequence is 21 residues long. Germline CDR1 reads MGHRA; CDR2 reads YSYEKL. The CDR3 loop reads CASSQFWWGLAGGMNTGELFF. CDR3 DNA: TGCGCCAGCAGCCAATTTTGGTGGGGACTAGCGGGGGGAATGAACACCGGGGAGCTGTTTTTT.